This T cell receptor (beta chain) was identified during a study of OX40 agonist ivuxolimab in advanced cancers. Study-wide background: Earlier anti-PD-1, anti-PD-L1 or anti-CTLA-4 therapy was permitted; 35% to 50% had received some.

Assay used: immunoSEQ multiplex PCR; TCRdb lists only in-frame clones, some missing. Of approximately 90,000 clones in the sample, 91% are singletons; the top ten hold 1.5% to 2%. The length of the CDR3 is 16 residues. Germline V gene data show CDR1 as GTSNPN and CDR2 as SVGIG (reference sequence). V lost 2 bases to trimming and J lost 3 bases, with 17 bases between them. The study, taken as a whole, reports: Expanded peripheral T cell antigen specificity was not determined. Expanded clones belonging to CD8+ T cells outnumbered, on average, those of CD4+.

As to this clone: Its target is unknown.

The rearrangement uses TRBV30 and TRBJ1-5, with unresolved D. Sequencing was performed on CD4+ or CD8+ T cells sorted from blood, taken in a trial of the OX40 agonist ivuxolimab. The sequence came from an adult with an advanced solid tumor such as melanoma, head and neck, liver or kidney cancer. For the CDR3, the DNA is TGTGCCTGGAGTCTAACCGGACCGGAACTCAATCAGCCCCAGCATTTT. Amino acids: CAWSLTGPELNQPQHF.